Reported below is one TCR beta chain. The target antigen is unknown. The data originate from a study of T-cell memory formation after mild COVID-19. Study-level points and caveats: Contracting clones from day 15 to 85 had balanced CD4/CD8; later expanders favoured CD4+. Within pre-infection memory, some responding clones were found, suggesting cross-reactive memory joined.

5'RACE primed from the constant segment yielded TCR alpha and TCR beta cDNA libraries bearing sample barcodes and UMIs. MiXCR, run by TCRdb on the 5' RACE reads, gives a single entry per CDR3 protein. The table includes about 160,000 distinct CDR3 sequences, about a third detected once. This CDR3 has 13 amino acids. Trimming removed 4 bases at V and 2 bases at J, with 9 bases between. Germline V lookup: CDR1 MNHEY, CDR2 SVGEGT. The sequence derives from an adult woman who had mild COVID-19 (a few samples of this study predate the infection). Cell type and time point are not known. Sequenced sample: PBMCs or a T cell subset sorted from them (not recorded which). The chain has TRBV6-2 or TRBV6-3 and TRBJ2-7, with D uncertain. The DNA for the CDR3 is TGTGCCAGCAGTTCCGGCGTCGCCTACGAGCAGTACTTC. As protein: CASSSGVAYEQYF.